The 11 T cell receptor beta chains below were found in one sample sequenced in a study of cytomegalovirus exposure and HLA in healthy donors (dated by TCRdb to the late 2010s). The library was made by the immunoSEQ multiplex PCR assay. A mixture of 60 forward primers for TCR Vbeta segments and 13 reverse primers for TCR Jbeta segments was used in the multiplex PCR. TCRdb mirrors the immuneACCESS table, restricted to in-frame sequences. Some clones are absent from its copies; in checked studies, under half trace to an unresolved V gene, and the reason for the others is unknown. The sample has about 98,000 clones on record, over 80% of them singletons. More than 3% of the sample belongs to the ten largest clones. Sequencing was done on a sample of PBMCs. Receptors were obtained from a female donor in good health and CMV-seropositive.

This clone has a single count. This rearrangement joins TRBV6-5 to TRBJ1-2; tentatively, D is TRBD1 (5 bases). Germline V gene lookup returns CDR1 MNHEY and CDR2 SVGAGI. This CDR3 is built from 15 residues. Trimming stripped 6 bases from V and 4 bases from J, with 18 bases between. The chain's CDR3 is CASSMGGSVGYGYTF. CDR3 DNA: TGTGCCAGCAGCATGGGGGGAAGTGTGGGCTATGGCTACACCTTC.

This clone was picked up a small number of times. V and J are TRBV7-6 and TRBJ2-3; 11 positions agree with TRBD2. CDR3 size: 17 residues. The ends lost 3 bases at V and 5 bases at J; junction bases unmatched: 10. Per the germline V gene, CDR1 is SGHVS and CDR2 is FNYEAQ. The CDR3 DNA is TGTGCCAGCAGCTTGGTGCCTAGCGGGAGGCGAGGAGATACGCAGTATTTT. Amino acid sequence: CASSLVPSGRRGDTQYF.

This clone was detected only once. The V and J genes are TRBV11-3 and TRBJ2-7, with D tentatively TRBD2 (5 bases). The CDR3 runs to 15 residues. V was shortened by 1 base and J by 5 bases, with 15 bases between the two germline ends. The V gene's germline CDR1 is SGHNT and CDR2 YENEEA. The CDR3 loop reads CASSLGGDAGDEQYF. CDR3 in DNA: TGTGCCAGCAGCTTAGGGGGAGACGCGGGCGACGAGCAGTACTTC. Together with reference TRBV11-3 and TRBJ2-7, the CDR3 gives the full variable domain: EAGVVQSPRYKIIEKKQPVAFWCNPISGHNTLYWYLQNLGQGPELLIRYENEEAVDDSQLPKDRFSAERLKGVDSTLKIQPAELGDSAVYLCASSLGGDAGDEQYFGPGTRLTVT.

The V gene is TRBV4-2, the J gene TRBJ2-3, with a tentative D call TRBD1 (6 bases). Germline lookup yields CDR1 LGHNA and CDR2 YNFKEQ. V was clipped by 4 bases and J by 5 bases, with 22 bases between them. The CDR3 consists of 17 residues. CDR3 in DNA: TGTGCCAGCAGCCCTGTGAGCCCCGGATTAGGGGGAGATACGCAGTATTTT. Its protein product is CASSPVSPGLGGDTQYF.

This chain joins TRBV5-6 and TRBJ1-4; 7 bases align to TRBD1. The germline CDR1 and CDR2 sequences are SGHDT and YYEEEE. The CDR3 extends over 17 amino acids. With 4 bases clipped from V and 5 bases from J, the junction kept 14 bases outside the gene matches. The CDR3 loop is CASSPERNRGRNEKLFF. Here the CDR3 DNA reads TGTGCCAGCAGCCCGGAGAGGAACAGGGGTCGGAATGAAAAACTGTTTTTT.

The CDR3 region is CASSHNGETYEQYF. For the CDR3, the DNA is TGTGCCAGCAGCCACAACGGGGAAACCTACGAGCAGTACTTC. The chain couples TRBV14 to TRBJ2-7; D is perhaps TRBD2 (5 bases). CDR1 is SGHDN and CDR2 is FVKESK in the germline V gene. Trimming took 3 bases from V and 2 from J, leaving 11 bases between them. The CDR3 covers 14 residues.

This chain connects TRBV28 to TRBJ1-2, with a weak D call TRBD1 (6 bases). The CDR3 consists of 13 residues. CDR1 MDHEN and CDR2 SYDVKM come from the germline V gene. V was clipped by 1 base and J by 3 bases, with 6 bases between them. The DNA of the CDR3 is TGTGCCAGCAGTTTATACAGGGACTATGGCTACACCTTC. Translated: CASSLYRDYGYTF.

This clone has just one count. V gene TRBV29-1 combines with J gene TRBJ2-2; D possibly corresponds to TRBD1 (6 bases). The CDR3 runs 15 residues. V lost 5 bases and J 6 bases, leaving 19 bases between the germline ends. Germline assignment: CDR1 SQVTM and CDR2 ANQGSEA. CDR3 in DNA: TGCAGCGTTTTTTCTATACAGGGAAGTGCCGGGGAGCTGTTTTTT. Translated: CSVFSIQGSAGELFF.

The chain is built from TRBV27 and TRBJ2-5; the match to TRBD2 covers 10 bases. There are 14 residues in the CDR3. Trimming cost V 5 bases and J 7 bases; bases outside gene matches: 7. Germline V gene lookup returns CDR1 MNHEY and CDR2 SMNVEV (reference sequence). CDR3 nucleotides: TGTGCCAGCAGTAGCGGGGGGGCCTTTGGGACCCAGTACTTC. Translated, it gives CASSSGGAFGTQYF.

This chain uses TRBV27 with TRBJ2-3; the D gene is possibly TRBD2 (5 bases). The germline CDR1 and CDR2 sequences are MNHEY and SMNVEV (reference sequence). This CDR3 has 17 residues. V was cut by 3 bases and J by 5 bases, with 21 bases left in between. The CDR3 protein is CASSLIGPSKGRDTQYF. DNA of the CDR3: TGTGCCAGCAGTTTGATAGGTCCATCTAAAGGGAGAGATACGCAGTATTTT.

The chain joins TRBV2 to TRBJ2-7, with a weak D call TRBD2 (6 bases). The CDR3 is 14 amino acids. Per germline, CDR1 SNHLY and CDR2 FYNNEI. V was trimmed by 3 bases and J by 2 bases, leaving 11 bases between them. The CDR3 loop reads CASSEYGSTYEQYF. For the CDR3, the DNA is TGTGCCAGCAGTGAGTACGGGAGCACCTACGAGCAGTACTTC.